This T cell receptor beta chain is drawn from a study of blood T cells in healthy people across ages. Whole-study findings and limits: More naive CD4+ cells and higher diversity were found in long-lived than in aged donors.

To note about this clonotype: What it recognizes is unknown.

No fewer than 5.5 micrograms of total RNA were isolated from every sample. Together with a sample-barcoded 5' primer, a J-beta primer mix was included in a second PCR lasting about 7 to 11 cycles. Each cDNA molecule, via a template-switch adaptor with 12 random nucleotides, was tagged. TCRdb used MiXCR to reprocess the 5' RACE reads, holding one entry per CDR3 protein. Of 750,000 to 950,000 distinct CDR3 sequences listed, around 29% were seen once; the top ten hold approximately 10%. The sample was also linked to a second study, of T cells of mothers and their children. That source notes: Donors were three healthy Caucasian mothers and their six children.

The sequencing input was blood. The TCR was taken from a woman aged 40-49 years in good health.

This chain's CDR3 is CAGTPGDSFIYGYTF. The CDR3 region has the DNA TGTGCCGGCACCCCGGGGGACAGTTTTATCTATGGCTACACCTTC. The chain uses TRBV9 and TRBJ1-2; 7 positions agree with TRBD1. CDR1 SGDLS and CDR2 YYNGEE come from the germline V gene. The CDR3 extends over 15 amino acids. The junction had 16 bases not matched to a gene; V was cut back by 10 bases and J by 4 bases. Full variable domain (outside the CDR3, taken from reference TRBV9 and TRBJ1-2): DSGVTQTPKHLITATGQRVTLRCSPRSGDLSVYWYQQSLDQGLQFLIQYYNGEERAKGNILERFSAQQFPDLHSELNLSSLELGDSALYFCAGTPGDSFIYGYTFGSGTRLTVV.